The 8 T cell receptor beta chains presented below share a single source sample, sequenced in a study of T-cell memory formation after mild COVID-19. TCRdb reprocessed the 5' RACE reads with MiXCR, giving one entry per CDR3 protein. The sample has some 120,000 distinct CDR3 sequences, approximately 5.9% seen once. Sequenced material: PBMCs or a T cell subset sorted from them (not recorded which). All receptors derive from an adult woman who had mild COVID-19 (a few samples of this study predate the infection). Cell type and time point are not known.

The chain recombines TRBV5-4 with TRBJ2-6; D remains ambiguous. The CDR3 contains 17 residues. V was pared by 0 bases and J by 4 bases, with 14 bases between. CDR1 is SGHNT and CDR2 is YYREEE in the germline V gene (reference sequence). This CDR3 reads CASSLERGNSGANVLTF. The CDR3 nucleotides read TGTGCCAGCAGCTTGGAACGTGGGAACTCCGGGGCCAACGTCCTGACTTTC.

V is TRBV3-1 and J is TRBJ2-5; 8 nucleotides align to TRBD1. Germline V gene lookup returns CDR1 LGHDT and CDR2 YNNKEL (reference sequence). V shed 6 bases, J shed 3 bases, and the junction held 12 bases outside the gene matches. This CDR3 comprises 16 residues. CDR3 bases: TGTGCCAGCAGTGATTATAGGACAGGGCACAAAGAGACCCAGTACTTC. Its translation: CASSDYRTGHKETQYF.

This chain joins TRBV27 and TRBJ2-7, with a tentative D call TRBD2 (7 bases). V was trimmed by 10 bases and J by 4 bases, leaving 17 bases between them. CDR1 and CDR2 from the germline V gene are MNHEY and SMNVEV (reference sequence). The CDR3 is 13 residues long. CDR3 region: CATRRGALYEQYF. The CDR3 DNA reads TGTGCCACTCGCCGGGGGGCTTTATACGAGCAGTACTTC.

This clonotype was observed many times. The chain uses TRBV29-1 and TRBJ1-2; no clear D. This CDR3 is built from 13 residues. Deletions cut 4 bases from V and 4 bases from J, with 13 bases between. CDR1 is SQVTM and CDR2 is ANQGSEA in the germline V gene. CDR3 DNA sequence: TGCAGCGTTGGGCCAAACTCCGGCTATGGCTACACCTTC. Protein sequence: CSVGPNSGYGYTF.

The CDR3 region has the DNA TGTGCCAGCAGCCCTCACCAGGGGTTTAGCAATCAGCCCCAGCATTTT. Its translation: CASSPHQGFSNQPQHF. The rearrangement links TRBV6-5 to TRBJ1-5; possible D gene TRBD1, 6 bases. V lost 6 bases, J lost 0 bases, and 15 bases lay in between. The CDR3 runs to 16 residues. Germline V gene data show CDR1 as MNHEY and CDR2 as SVGAGI.

A few counts support this clonotype. This chain joins TRBV5-1 and TRBJ1-4, with a weak D call TRBD1 (5 bases). The germline gives CDR1 SGHRS, CDR2 YFSETQ. CDR3 length: 14 residues. The germline V and J ends were trimmed by 7 bases and 4 bases, with 14 bases remaining between them. CDR3 coding DNA: TGCGCCAGCGCCACAGGCGGGGGTAATGAAAAACTGTTTTTT. Translated: CASATGGGNEKLFF.

This clonotype came up a few times. V and J are TRBV20-1 and TRBJ2-1; the D gene is possibly TRBD2 (5 bases). The V and J ends lost 3 bases and 0 bases respectively, with 9 bases between them. The germline gives CDR1 DFQATT, CDR2 SNEGSKA (reference sequence). This CDR3 contains 14 residues. The DNA for the CDR3 is TGCAGTGCTAGGGACTTCCACTCCTACAATGAGCAGTTCTTC. Translating gives CSARDFHSYNEQFF.

This clonotype occurred many times. V usage is TRBV7-2 and J usage is TRBJ2-1; D is perhaps TRBD1 or TRBD2 (5 bases each). Trimming took off 4 bases at V and 6 bases at J, with 16 bases between the two ends. The CDR3 spans 15 residues. Germline V gives CDR1 SGHTA, CDR2 FQGNSA. The CDR3 spells CASSSPGIRGNEQFF. The CDR3, as DNA: TGTGCCAGCAGCTCCCCGGGGATAAGGGGCAATGAGCAGTTCTTC.